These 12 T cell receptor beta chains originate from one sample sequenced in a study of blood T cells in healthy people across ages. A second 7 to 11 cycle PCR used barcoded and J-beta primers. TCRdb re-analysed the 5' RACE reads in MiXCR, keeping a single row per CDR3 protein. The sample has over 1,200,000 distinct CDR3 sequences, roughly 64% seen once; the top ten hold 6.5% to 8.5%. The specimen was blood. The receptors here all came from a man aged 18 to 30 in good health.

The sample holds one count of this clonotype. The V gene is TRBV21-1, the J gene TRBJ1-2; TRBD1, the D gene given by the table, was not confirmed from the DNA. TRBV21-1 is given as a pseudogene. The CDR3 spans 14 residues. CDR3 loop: CASPEQGRRYGYTF. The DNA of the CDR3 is TGTGCCAGCCCCGAACAGGGTAGGAGATATGGCTACACCTTC.

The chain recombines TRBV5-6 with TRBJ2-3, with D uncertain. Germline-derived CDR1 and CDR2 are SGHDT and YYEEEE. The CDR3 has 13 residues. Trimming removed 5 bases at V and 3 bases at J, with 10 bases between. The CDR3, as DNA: TGTGCCAGCAGAGAAGTAGGGACAGATACGCAGTATTTT. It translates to CASREVGTDTQYF. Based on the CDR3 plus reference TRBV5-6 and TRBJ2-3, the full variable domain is DAGVTQSPTHLIKTRGQQVTLRCSPKSGHDTVSWYQQALGQGPQFIFQYYEEEERQRGNFPDRFSGHQFPNYSSELNVNALLLGDSALYLCASREVGTDTQYFGPGTRLTVL.

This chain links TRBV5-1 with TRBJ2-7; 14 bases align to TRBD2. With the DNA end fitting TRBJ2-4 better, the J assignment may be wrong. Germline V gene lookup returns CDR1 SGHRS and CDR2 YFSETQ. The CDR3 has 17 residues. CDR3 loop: CASSPGTSGGLGDIQYF. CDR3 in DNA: TGCGCCAGCAGCCCGGGGACTAGCGGGGGATTGGGGGACATTCAGTACTTC.

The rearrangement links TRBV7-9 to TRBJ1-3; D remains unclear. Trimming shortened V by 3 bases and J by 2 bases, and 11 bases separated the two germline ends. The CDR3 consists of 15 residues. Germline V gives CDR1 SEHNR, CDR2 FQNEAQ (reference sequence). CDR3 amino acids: CASSFPERTGNTIYF. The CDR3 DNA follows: TGTGCCAGCAGCTTCCCAGAACGTACTGGAAACACCATATATTTT.

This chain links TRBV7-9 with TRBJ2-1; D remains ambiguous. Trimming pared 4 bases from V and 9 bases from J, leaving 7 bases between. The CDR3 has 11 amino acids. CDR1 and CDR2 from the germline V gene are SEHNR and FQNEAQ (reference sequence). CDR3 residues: CASSWMGEQFF. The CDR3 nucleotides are TGTGCCAGCAGCTGGATGGGTGAGCAGTTCTTC.

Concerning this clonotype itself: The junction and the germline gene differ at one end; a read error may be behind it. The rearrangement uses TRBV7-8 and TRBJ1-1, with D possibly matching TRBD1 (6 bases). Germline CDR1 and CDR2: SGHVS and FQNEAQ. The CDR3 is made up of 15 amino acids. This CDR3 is CASSLAYTGNAEAFF. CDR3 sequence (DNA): TGTGCCAGCAGCTTAGCCTATACAGGGAACGCTGAAGCTTTCTTT.

The CDR3 sequence is CASEAYTFSNEQFF. CDR3 nucleotide sequence: TGTGCCAGCGAGGCCTATACCTTCTCTAATGAGCAGTTCTTC. The chain joins TRBV6-1 to TRBJ2-1; no reliable D call. Trimming shortened V by 8 bases and J by 7 bases, and 18 bases separated the two germline ends. Germline V gives CDR1 MNHNS, CDR2 SASEGT. The CDR3 has 14 residues.

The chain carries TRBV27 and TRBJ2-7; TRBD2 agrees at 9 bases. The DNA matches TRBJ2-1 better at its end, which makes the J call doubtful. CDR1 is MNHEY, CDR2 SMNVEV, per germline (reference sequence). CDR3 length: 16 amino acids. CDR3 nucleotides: TGTGCCAGCAGTTTAGTGCTGGGACTAGCCCACAATGAGCAGTTCTTC. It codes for CASSLVLGLAHNEQFF.

This CDR3 is CARKELTSGKYF. In DNA, the CDR3 is TGTGCCAGGAAAGAGCTGACTAGCGGGAAGTATTTT. The chain has TRBV6-1 and TRBJ2-3, with 11 bases identical to TRBD2. The germline V gene has CDR1 MNHNS and CDR2 SASEGT. The CDR3 spans 12 residues. Trimming at V came to 9 bases and at J to 13 bases, leaving 9 bases not matched to a gene.

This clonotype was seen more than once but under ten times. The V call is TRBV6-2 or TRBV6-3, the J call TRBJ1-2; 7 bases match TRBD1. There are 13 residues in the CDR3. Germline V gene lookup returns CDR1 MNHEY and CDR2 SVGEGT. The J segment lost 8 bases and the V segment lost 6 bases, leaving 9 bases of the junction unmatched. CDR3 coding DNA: TGTGCCAGCAGAGCTGACAGGGTGCACGGCTACACCTTC. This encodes CASRADRVHGYTF.

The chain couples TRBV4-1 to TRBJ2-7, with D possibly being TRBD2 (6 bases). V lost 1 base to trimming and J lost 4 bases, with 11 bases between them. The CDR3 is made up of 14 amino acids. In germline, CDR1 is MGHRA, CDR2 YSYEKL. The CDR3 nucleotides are TGCGCCAGCAGCCAAGCGGAGGGGAGATACGAGCAGTACTTC. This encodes CASSQAEGRYEQYF.

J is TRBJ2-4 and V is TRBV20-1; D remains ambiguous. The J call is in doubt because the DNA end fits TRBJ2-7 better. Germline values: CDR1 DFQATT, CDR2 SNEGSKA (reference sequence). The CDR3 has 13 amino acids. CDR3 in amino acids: CSARPRMAYEQYF. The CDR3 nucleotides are TGCAGTGCTCGCCCACGGATGGCTTACGAGCAGTACTTC.